A selection of T cell receptor beta chains follows, all from one sample in a study of blood T cell repertoires in COVID-19. Assay: immunoSEQ multiplex PCR; the TCRdb copy retains only in-frame clones and omits some. The sample has 130,000 or so clones; around four fifths are singletons. The source material was peripheral blood. All receptors come from a human donor in a cohort sampled during active COVID-19. Each CDR3 is given with its conserved first and last residue. A D gene is named only where the DNA matches it firmly. Size values are once, few and many counts, or a class for expanded clones, and some rows have none.

V	D	J	size	DNA	CDR3
TRBV6-2/TRBV6-3	TRBD1	TRBJ1-1	.	TGTGCCAGCAGCACCTCCAGGGGGCAAACTGAAGCTTTCTTT	CASSTSRGQTEAFF
TRBV21-1	.	TRBJ1-5	.	TGTGCCAGCAGCAAAAGGGGTCGAAGGACAGGTCAGCCCCAGCATTTT	CASSKRGRRTGQPQHF
TRBV28	.	TRBJ1-3	.	TGTGCCAGCCACTCGGGGACTGGAAACACCATATATTTT	CASHSGTGNTIYF
TRBV7-6	.	TRBJ1-1	.	TGTGCCAGCAGCTTAGAGGGGAGGGTGAACACTGAAGCTTTCTTT	CASSLEGRVNTEAFF
TRBV6-1	.	TRBJ2-1	.	TGTGCCAGCAGTGAAGATTTCTATAGTGTGAGAAACAATGAGCAGTTCTTC	CASSEDFYSVRNNEQFF
TRBV10-3	.	TRBJ2-1	.	TGTGCCATCAGTGTCGGGATAGGGAATGAGCAGTTCTTC	CAISVGIGNEQFF
TRBV7-6	TRBD2	TRBJ2-1	once	TGTGCCAGCAGCCCCGGGACTAGCTTTTCAAGCTCCTACAATGAGCAGTTCTTC	CASSPGTSFSSSYNEQFF
TRBV19	.	TRBJ1-5	.	TGTGCCAGTAGTATAAATGAACAAATCAATCAGCCCCAGCATTTT	CASSINEQINQPQHF
TRBV18	.	TRBJ2-2	once	TGTGCCAGCTCACCGTCCCGTCTAGCGAACACCGGGGAGCTGTTTTTT	CASSPSRLANTGELFF
TRBV20-1	.	TRBJ2-5	few	TGCAGTGCTAGTGGAGATATGGGCGATCAAGAGACCCAGTACTTC	CSASGDMGDQETQYF
TRBV9	.	TRBJ1-3	.	TGTGCCAGCAGCGTCGGGGGGCCCTCTGGAAACACCATATATTTT	CASSVGGPSGNTIYF
TRBV2	.	TRBJ2-7	.	TGTGCCAGCAGTGAGCTCCAGGAGCAGTACTTC	CASSELQEQYF
TRBV7-9	.	TRBJ1-4	few	TGTGCCAGCAGCTTAGATGTCTCAACTAATGAAAAACTGTTTTTT	CASSLDVSTNEKLFF
TRBV7-2	TRBD1	TRBJ2-7	.	TGTGCCAGCAGCTTAGACAGGGGGTACTACGAGCAGTACTTC	CASSLDRGYYEQYF
TRBV4-2	TRBD1	TRBJ2-7	.	TGTGCCAGCAGCCAGGACATCGACAGGGCTCCGTACTTC	CASSQDIDRAPYF
TRBV6-5	.	TRBJ2-3	.	TGTGCCAGCACCCAACGAAGAACGGGCACAGATACGCAGTATTTT	CASTQRRTGTDTQYF
TRBV28	.	TRBJ1-1	few	TGTGCCAGCAGTTTTTTACAGATGAACACTGAAGCTTTCTTT	CASSFLQMNTEAFF